This T cell receptor beta chain was captured by sequencing in a study of blood T cell repertoires in COVID-19. Study at large: The United States, Italy and Spain were the sources of the acute and convalescent COVID-19 samples. Sources were T cells, B-cell-depleted T cells, or PBMCs; the material itself was cDNA or gDNA.

CDR1 is KGHSH and CDR2 is LQKENI in the germline V gene. Germline trimming cut 11 bases from V and 1 base from J; bases unmatched to any gene: 8. The length of the CDR3 is 14 residues. As processed by the authors: Nucleated cell counts were estimated from reference gene primer amplification. The protocol was immunoSEQ multiplex PCR, while the TCRdb copy is restricted to in-frame clones and leaves out a portion. Clonal size and the V and J genes are those of that table, whereas D and trimming came from the DNA. The sample consists of some 200,000 clones, over 80% of them appearing once. Followed over time, Seattle patients had been enrolled while infection was active.

The sequenced material came from peripheral blood. The chain couples TRBV18 to TRBJ1-3; 7 bases map to TRBD1. The origin of this receptor is a man between 60 and 75 years old with COVID-19, enrolled during active disease. CDR3 loop: CARYDRASGNTIYF. CDR3 DNA sequence: TGTGCCCGATACGACAGGGCTTCTGGAAACACCATATATTTT.